The clone carrying this T cell receptor beta chain was recorded at least ten times. Amplification of TCR beta CDR3 regions was performed using RNA transcripts as template. With the HTBI primer set, the TCR CDR3 went through a first round of RT-PCR. MiXCR, run by TCRdb on the multiplex PCR reads, gives a single entry per CDR3 protein. Of 500,000 to 800,000 distinct CDR3 sequences listed, around 13% were seen once; the top ten hold roughly an eighth. This record belongs to a study of T cells in Graves' hyperthyroidism and ophthalmopathy. Input material: blood. The sequence derives from a woman in her forties or fifties with Graves' ophthalmopathy.

Here the CDR3 DNA reads TGTGCCAGCACCGGACTAGCGGGAGTTTTTGAGCAGTTCTTC. Amino acid sequence: CASTGLAGVFEQFF. This chain links TRBV12-3 or TRBV12-4 with TRBJ2-1; TRBD2 matches at 13 bases. V gave up 7 bases and J gave up 9 bases; unmatched junction bases: 6. This CDR3 has 14 residues.